This is a list of T cell receptor beta chains from one sample in a study of cytomegalovirus exposure and HLA in healthy donors. Sequencing used immunoSEQ multiplex PCR; TCRdb keeps in-frame clones, though not all of them. The sample's table shows just over 50,000 clones. The source material was PBMCs. The origin of the receptors is a woman in her sixties or seventies in good health and CMV-seropositive. The CDR3 runs from the conserved cysteine through the conserved F or W. Each record gives: CDR3 length, J gene, V gene, D gene, CDR3 protein. A D gene is named only where the DNA matches it firmly.

13 | TRBJ1-5 | TRBV27 | . | CASIGGVGQPQHF
13 | TRBJ1-6 | TRBV2 | TRBD1 | CAGTGLVSSPLHF
14 | TRBJ1-5 | TRBV4-3 | TRBD1 | CASSLGQSNQPQHF
13 | TRBJ1-1 | TRBV6-1 | . | CASRAYRDTEAFF
15 | TRBJ1-4 | TRBV6-5 | TRBD1 | CASSYTGQGVEKLFF
12 | TRBJ1-1 | TRBV29-1 | . | CSVGTGRTEAFF
12 | TRBJ2-7 | TRBV10-1 | . | CASSETRYEQYF
13 | TRBJ1-1 | TRBV18 | . | CASSPNGDTEAFF
15 | TRBJ2-3 | TRBV11-2 | . | CASSFRAIGPDTQYF
13 | TRBJ2-5 | TRBV6-1 | . | CASSVGIAETQYF
13 | TRBJ1-2 | TRBV19 | . | CASSHRNSYGYTF
13 | TRBJ1-1 | TRBV5-6 | . | CASSAGGYTEAFF
16 | TRBJ1-6 | TRBV6-5 | TRBD1 | CASSYSPGQGTSPLHF
14 | TRBJ1-4 | TRBV5-6 | . | CASSPAGSSEKLFF
17 | TRBJ1-2 | TRBV6-1 | TRBD1 | CASSEIGGQGASYGYTF